The T cell receptor (beta chain) under discussion was sequenced for a study of T cell responses to AZD1222 COVID-19 vaccine (dated by TCRdb to about 2021). The study in broad terms: TCR sequencing covered 230 or so trial participants: 207 given two doses of AZD1222 and 26 given two doses of MenACWY control vaccine. Trial participants were enrolled into age subgroups of 18-55, 56-69 and 70-plus years, which contained approximately 150, 28 and 58 TCR-sequenced participants, respectively. What the research found in general, with its limitations: Most participants were white British and females outnumbered males, and the authors suggested that clonal diversity may have been underestimated. CD4 TCRs associated with the vaccine covered the entire spike protein, and the dominant responses were in regions 160-218 and 743-854. Conclusions about previously exposed vaccinees are limited, since just 6 or 7 AZD1222 recipients were seropositive for SARS-CoV-2 at baseline. In the small 56-69-year group, the increase in depth fell short of significance, most likely because of low power. After two AZD1222 doses, both the breadth and the depth of spike-specific TCRs were significantly higher than at day 0 and than in MenACWY recipients. Nearly half of unique spike-specific TCRs reportedly recognized epitopes outside regions mutated in the B.1.351 and B.1.1.7 variants. Because no samples from the day 14 peak response were available, repertoires could be characterized only after the peak T cell response.

As encoded in the germline V gene, CDR1 is LGHNA while CDR2 is YNFKEQ. Including cysteine and phenylalanine, the CDR3 has 14 amino acids. The retained sequence is limited to the CDR3, 42 bases, with the frame set at the first base. At the junction V is shortened by 0 bases and J by 4 bases, with 9 bases in between. Comment on this clone: Its antigen is not yet known. Base-call qualities are not available, and no considerably larger clone is one nucleotide away.

Sample time point, as interpreted from the label and publication: about 28 days (+/-7) after the second vaccine dose. AZD1222 recipients given second doses at about 4 weeks or at about 12 weeks were pooled, since spike-specific TCR depth and breadth were not found to differ between the two schedules. Vaccinee samples were obtained from the UK trials COV001 and COV002, which included a single-blind randomized controlled phase 2/3 trial of AZD1222 (ChAdOx1 nCoV-19) in healthy adults. Trial participant PBMC samples were collected at day 0 and day 28 after the second dose for TCRbeta chain sequencing. The CDR3 regions of human TCRbeta chains were subjected to immunosequencing. The published analysis was carried out like this. Repertoire TCRs were matched against a reference library of SARS-CoV-2-specific TCRs generated with the MIRA antigen-specificity platform. Breadth was defined as the fraction of unique TCRs that were SARS-CoV-2-associated, and depth was defined as the fraction of total T cells that were SARS-CoV-2-associated. Using the MIRA data, each spike-specific TCR was mapped to the spike region that the TCR reacts to and placed in a CD4 or CD8 class. Log10-transformed breadth and depth values were compared by one-way ANOVA with Sidak's multiple comparisons tests. What TCRdb holds here is the immuneACCESS table cut down to in-frame rearrangements. Part of the clones is not present; checked against another copy, under half of the missing clones reflect an unresolved V gene, and the others are unexplained. V, J and clone size reflect that table, while D and trimming were determined from the DNA. A total of 150,000 to 200,000 clones appear in this sample, around nine tenths of them only once. The ten largest clonotypes hold about 25% of the sample.

This receptor was taken from an adult who received the AZD1222 COVID-19 vaccine. The rearrangement joined TRBV4-2 to TRBJ1-1; there is no confident call for the D gene. The sequenced sample was peripheral blood, obtained 28 days after the second AZD1222 dose. In nucleotides, the sequence is TGTGCCAGCAGCCAAGACGCGGCGGGCACTGAAGCTTTCTTT. This yields the protein CASSQDAAGTEAFF.